The rows below give T cell receptor beta chains drawn from one sample of a study of T-cell memory formation after mild COVID-19. Via MiXCR, TCRdb re-called the 5' RACE reads, giving one row per CDR3 protein. The sample includes over 150,000 distinct CDR3 sequences, less than 20% seen only once; the top ten take 3.9%. The sample was PBMCs or a T cell subset sorted from them (not recorded which). Receptor source: a man between 18 and 35 years old who had mild COVID-19 (a few samples of this study predate the infection). Cell type and time point are not known. Both conserved end residues are part of each CDR3. A D gene is named only where the DNA matches it firmly. The size of a clone is reported for some rows only, either as once, few or many, or as a class for expanded clones.

size: few
D: TRBD1
V: TRBV5-1
J: TRBJ2-5
DNA: TGCGCCAGCAGCTTGGGGGCAGGGGGCGGCGGAGAGACCCAGTACTTC
CDR3: CASSLGAGGGGETQYF

size: few
D: .
V: TRBV20-1
J: TRBJ1-6
DNA: TGCAGTGCTAGAGTTGGTTCGAGTAACTATAATTCACCCCTCCACTTT
CDR3: CSARVGSSNYNSPLHF

size: few
D: TRBD1
V: TRBV12-3/TRBV12-4
J: TRBJ1-2
DNA: TGTGCCAGCAGTGAGACAGGGATCTATGGCTACACCTTC
CDR3: CASSETGIYGYTF

size: .
D: .
V: TRBV7-8
J: TRBJ2-7
DNA: TGTGCCAGCAGCTCAAATGACTACTACGAGCAGTACTTC
CDR3: CASSSNDYYEQYF

size: few
D: .
V: TRBV5-8
J: TRBJ1-1
DNA: TGTGCCAGCAGCCCCCATACCAGCCTTTATTCTGAAGCTTTCTTT
CDR3: CASSPHTSLYSEAFF

size: few
D: .
V: TRBV7-2
J: TRBJ1-2
DNA: TGTGCCAGCAGCGTCAACAGGGCTAACTATGGCTACACCTTC
CDR3: CASSVNRANYGYTF

size: few
D: TRBD1
V: TRBV20-1
J: TRBJ1-4
DNA: TGCAGTGCTCTCGGGACAGGGATGAATGAAAAACTGTTTTTT
CDR3: CSALGTGMNEKLFF

size: few
D: .
V: TRBV9
J: TRBJ2-3
DNA: TGTGCCAGCAGCGTAGGTCCAGATACGCAGTATTTT
CDR3: CASSVGPDTQYF

size: .
D: TRBD1
V: TRBV12-3/TRBV12-4
J: TRBJ2-5
DNA: TGTGCCAGCAGTATCTCCGGGACAGGTGCAGAGACCCAGTACTTC
CDR3: CASSISGTGAETQYF

size: .
D: .
V: TRBV7-8
J: TRBJ1-5
DNA: TGTGCCAGCAGCTTAATAACAGATCAGCCCCAGCATTTT
CDR3: CASSLITDQPQHF

size: .
D: .
V: TRBV20-1
J: TRBJ1-6
DNA: TGCAGCGTACAGGGAGCTCATAATTCACCCCTCCACTTT
CDR3: CSVQGAHNSPLHF

size: few
D: TRBD2
V: TRBV3-1
J: TRBJ2-2
DNA: TGTGCCAGCAGCCAGCTAGCGGGGGTCGCGAACACCGGGGAGCTGTTTTTT
CDR3: CASSQLAGVANTGELFF

size: few
D: .
V: TRBV4-1
J: TRBJ2-2
DNA: TGCGCCAGCAGCCAAGATACGGTTTTGAGTCGGCGGGAAAACACCGGGGAGCTGTTTTTT
CDR3: CASSQDTVLSRRENTGELFF

size: few
D: TRBD1
V: TRBV7-6
J: TRBJ1-1
DNA: TGTGCCAGCAGCGAGGGACAGGGGAACACTGAAGCTTTCTTT
CDR3: CASSEGQGNTEAFF

size: many
D: .
V: TRBV20-1
J: TRBJ1-1
DNA: TGCAGTGCTAGACGGCGGGGCCCGAGCACTGAAGCTTTCTTT
CDR3: CSARRRGPSTEAFF

size: few
D: .
V: TRBV7-2
J: TRBJ2-1
DNA: TGTGCCAGCAACTCATACAATGAGCAGTTCTTC
CDR3: CASNSYNEQFF

size: few
D: .
V: TRBV9
J: TRBJ1-6
DNA: TGTGCCAGCAGCGTAGCCGGGAAGGGAGATTCACCCCTCCACTTT
CDR3: CASSVAGKGDSPLHF

size: few
D: .
V: TRBV6-2/TRBV6-3
J: TRBJ1-1
DNA: TGTGCCAGCAGCCACCTGTCACAGAACACTGAAGCTTTCTTT
CDR3: CASSHLSQNTEAFF

size: .
D: .
V: TRBV5-1
J: TRBJ2-5
DNA: TGCGCCAGCAGCTTTGCCAGCACTCAAGAGACCCAGTACTTC
CDR3: CASSFASTQETQYF

size: many
D: TRBD2
V: TRBV18
J: TRBJ2-7
DNA: TGTGCCAGCTCGCCCCCGGGACTAGCGGCCTACGAGCAGTACTTC
CDR3: CASSPPGLAAYEQYF

size: few
D: .
V: TRBV5-6
J: TRBJ2-2
DNA: TGTGCCAGCAGCTTTGGCGGGGGGGAGCTGTTTTTT
CDR3: CASSFGGGELFF

size: .
D: TRBD2
V: TRBV7-2
J: TRBJ2-5
DNA: TGTGCCAGCAGCCAAGCGGGGTACGGGACCCAGTACTTC
CDR3: CASSQAGYGTQYF

size: few
D: TRBD1
V: TRBV20-1
J: TRBJ2-5
DNA: TGCAGTGCTAAACCTTGGGACAGGGGGCATATAGAGACCCAGTACTTC
CDR3: CSAKPWDRGHIETQYF

size: few
D: .
V: TRBV5-1
J: TRBJ2-2
DNA: TGCGCCAGCAGCTTGGAGGGGGGGCCCGGGGAGCTGTTTTTT
CDR3: CASSLEGGPGELFF